The entry below describes one TCR beta chain. V was cut by 1 base and J by 3 bases, with 12 bases left in between. The CDR3 loop spans 15 amino acids. Germline assignment: CDR1 LGHDT and CDR2 YNNKEL (reference sequence). Per the original data handling: Amplification from reference gene primers served as the basis for estimated nucleated cell counts. TCRdb's copy holds only in-frame clones and misses some; the assay was immunoSEQ multiplex PCR. V, J and clone size derive from that table, while D and trimming were established from the DNA sequence. Of 150,000 to 170,000 clones in the sample, around 85% were seen once. These data are taken from a study of blood T cell repertoires in COVID-19. Study-level background: From the United States, Italy and Spain came samples of acute and convalescent COVID-19.

The chain uses TRBV3-1 (or the pseudogene TRBV3-2) and TRBJ1-2; D not resolved. The sequence derives from a woman in her sixties or seventies with acute or convalescent COVID-19. The sample consisted of peripheral blood. The CDR3 region is CASSQALQAYYGYTF. CDR3 coding DNA: TGTGCCAGCAGCCAAGCACTTCAGGCTTACTATGGCTACACCTTC.